Described below is a single TCR beta chain sequence and its context. Its specificity is unknown. One junction end disagrees with the germline gene, perhaps due to a read error. This entry is derived from a study of blood T cells in healthy people across ages. Study outcomes and limitations: Total diversity from one million sequenced T cells was likely underestimated.

The authors ran a second PCR of about 6 to 12 cycles using a sample-barcoded 5' primer and a J-beta primer mix. TCRdb redid the calling of the 5' RACE reads with MiXCR, one entry per CDR3 protein. The sample shows just under 750,000 distinct CDR3 sequences, about 24% of them seen only once. Germline values: CDR1 KGHSH, CDR2 LQKENI. The CDR3 contains 13 residues. The chain recombines TRBV18 with TRBJ2-3; D is uncertain. This receptor was obtained from a man between 65 and 85 years old in good health. The sequenced sample consisted of blood. The CDR3 coding sequence is TGTGCCAGCCCACCTTCAGTCACAGATACGCAGTATTTT. The encoded protein is CASPPSVTDTQYF.